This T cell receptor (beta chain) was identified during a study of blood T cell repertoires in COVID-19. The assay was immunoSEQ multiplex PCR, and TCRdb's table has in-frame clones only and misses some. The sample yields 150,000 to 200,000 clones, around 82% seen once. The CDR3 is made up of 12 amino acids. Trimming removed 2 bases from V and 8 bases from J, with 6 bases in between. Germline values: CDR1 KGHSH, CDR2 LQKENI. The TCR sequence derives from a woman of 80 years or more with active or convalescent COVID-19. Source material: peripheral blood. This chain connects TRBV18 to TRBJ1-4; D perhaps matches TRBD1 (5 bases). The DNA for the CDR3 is TGTGCCAGCTCACCAGGGGCGGAAAAACTGTTTTTT. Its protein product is CASSPGAEKLFF. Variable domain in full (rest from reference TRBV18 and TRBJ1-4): NAGVMQNPRHLVRRRGQEARLRCSPMKGHSHVYWYRQLPEEGLKFMVYLQKENIIDESGMPKERFSAEFPKEGPSILRIQQVVRGDSAAYFCASSPGAEKLFFGSGTQLSVL.